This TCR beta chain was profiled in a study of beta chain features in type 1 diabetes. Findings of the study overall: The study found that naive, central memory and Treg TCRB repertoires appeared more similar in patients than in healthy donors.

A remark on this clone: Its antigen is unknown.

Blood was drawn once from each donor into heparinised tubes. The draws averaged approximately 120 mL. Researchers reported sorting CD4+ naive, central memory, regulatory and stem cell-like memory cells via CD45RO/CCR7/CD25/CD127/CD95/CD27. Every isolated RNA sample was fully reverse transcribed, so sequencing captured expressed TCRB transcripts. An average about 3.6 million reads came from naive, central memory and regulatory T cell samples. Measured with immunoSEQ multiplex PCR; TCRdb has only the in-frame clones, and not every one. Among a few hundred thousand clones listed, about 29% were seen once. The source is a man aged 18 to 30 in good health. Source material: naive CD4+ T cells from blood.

The CDR3 nucleotides read TGCGCCAGCAGCGCGGGACAGGCAGATACGCAGTATTTT. This encodes CASSAGQADTQYF. The gene calls are TRBV5-1 and TRBJ2-3; TRBD1 matches 8 bases. This CDR3 comprises 13 residues. V lost 4 bases and J lost 4; bases outside the gene matches: 2. Germline assignment: CDR1 SGHRS and CDR2 YFSETQ. The whole variable domain, remainder taken from reference TRBV5-1 and TRBJ2-3, is KAGVTQTPRYLIKTRGQQVTLSCSPISGHRSVSWYQQTPGQGLQFLFEYFSETQRNKGNFPGRFSGRQFSNSRSEMNVSTLELGDSALYLCASSAGQADTQYFGPGTRLTVL.